The T cell receptor (beta chain) under discussion was sequenced for a study of blood T cells in healthy people across ages. CDR3 length: 13 amino acids. Looked up from germline, CDR1 is SGHVS and CDR2 is FNYEAQ. Trimming stripped 4 bases from V and 1 base from J, with 7 bases between. PCR was performed a second time for 7 to 11 cycles using a sample-barcoded 5' primer and a J-beta primer mix. MiXCR, applied by TCRdb to the 5' RACE reads, yields one record per CDR3 protein. The data contain 750,000 to 950,000 distinct CDR3 sequences, roughly 24% of them singletons. In this sample, this clonotype turned up many times. Another study also made use of these data, one on T cells of mothers and their children.

The chain couples TRBV7-6 to TRBJ2-5; unclear D gene. Sequencing input: blood. This clonotype was sampled from a boy aged 5-17 years in good health. The CDR3 protein is CASSYGPQETQYF. The CDR3 bases are TGTGCCAGCAGCTATGGCCCCCAAGAGACCCAGTACTTC.